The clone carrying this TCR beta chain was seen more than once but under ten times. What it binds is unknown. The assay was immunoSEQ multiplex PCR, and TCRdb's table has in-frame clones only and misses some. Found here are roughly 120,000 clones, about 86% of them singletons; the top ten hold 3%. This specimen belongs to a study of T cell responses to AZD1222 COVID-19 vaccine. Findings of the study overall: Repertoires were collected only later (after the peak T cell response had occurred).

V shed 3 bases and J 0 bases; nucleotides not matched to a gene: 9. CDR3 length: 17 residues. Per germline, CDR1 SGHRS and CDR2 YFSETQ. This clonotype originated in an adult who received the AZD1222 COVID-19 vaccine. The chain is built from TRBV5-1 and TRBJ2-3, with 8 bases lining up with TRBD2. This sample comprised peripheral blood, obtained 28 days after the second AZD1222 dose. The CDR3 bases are TGCGCCAGCAGCTACCGCCCAGCGGGGGCGAGCACAGATACGCAGTATTTT. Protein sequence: CASSYRPAGASTDTQYF.